These 14 T cell receptor beta chains share one sample of origin, sequenced in a study of blood T cells in healthy people across ages. Primed by a sample-barcoded 5' primer and a J-beta primer mix, a second PCR proceeded for about 6 to 11 cycles. TCRdb re-analysed the 5' RACE reads in MiXCR, keeping a single row per CDR3 protein. The data hold roughly 1,500,000 distinct CDR3 sequences, with around two fifths observed a single time. Source material: blood. The receptors originated from a woman younger than 35 in good health.

This clonotype has more than one count but fewer than ten. Here the CDR3 reads CASSPRGADSYNEQFF. The CDR3 coding sequence is TGTGCCAGCAGCCCCCGGGGGGCCGACTCCTACAATGAGCAGTTCTTC. The chain carries TRBV5-5 and TRBJ2-1, with D possibly TRBD2 on 7 matching bases. CDR1 is SGHKS, CDR2 YYEKEE, per germline (reference sequence). Between the trimmed V and J ends, which lost 4 bases and 0 bases, there was a span of 14 bases. This CDR3 has 16 amino acids.

This clonotype showed up just a few times. The rearrangement joins TRBV3-1 to TRBJ2-1, with TRBD1 matching 10 bases. Trimming took 3 bases from V and 5 from J; bases not matched to a gene: 4. Germline V gene data show CDR1 as LGHDT and CDR2 as YNNKEL (reference sequence). The CDR3 is 15 residues long. CDR3 protein: CASSHSGTGDNEQFF. CDR3 DNA sequence: TGTGCCAGCAGCCATTCCGGGACAGGGGACAATGAGCAGTTCTTC.

V usage is TRBV4-1 and J usage is TRBJ2-2; perhaps TRBD2 as D (6 bases). There are 18 residues in the CDR3. Between the trimmed V and J ends, which lost 2 bases and 4 bases, there was a span of 20 bases. Per the germline V gene, CDR1 is MGHRA and CDR2 is YSYEKL. The CDR3 reads CASSQRDLREAGTGELFF. CDR3 bases: TGCGCCAGCAGCCAAAGGGATTTGAGGGAAGCGGGCACCGGGGAGCTGTTTTTT.

The rearrangement joins TRBV18 to TRBJ2-5; a possible D gene is TRBD2 (5 bases). Near its end, the DNA agrees better with TRBJ2-7, so the J call may be wrong. The CDR3 length is 16 residues. In germline, CDR1 is KGHSH, CDR2 LQKENI. The CDR3 sequence is CASSHKGGPGISEQYF. As DNA, the CDR3 is TGTGCCAGCTCCCACAAGGGCGGTCCGGGGATTAGCGAGCAGTACTTC.

This chain links TRBV4-2 with TRBJ2-1; 7 bases line up with TRBD1. Trimming removed 0 bases from V and 11 bases from J; junction bases left unmatched: 10. The CDR3 is 15 residues long. CDR1 LGHNA and CDR2 YNFKEQ come from the germline V gene. The CDR3 loop is CASSQEDSQTGKQFF. CDR3 in DNA: TGTGCCAGCAGCCAAGAAGACAGCCAGACAGGGAAGCAGTTCTTC.

The genes are TRBV21-1 and TRBJ1-1. TRBV21-1 is termed a pseudogene. This CDR3 region has 14 residues. This CDR3 is CASSKTWQNTEAFF. DNA for the CDR3: TGTGCCAGCAGCAAAACCTGGCAAAACACTGAAGCTTTCTTT.

The chain is built from TRBV7-8 and TRBJ2-3; 7 bases fit TRBD1. Germline V CDR1 and CDR2: SGHVS, FQNEAQ. The CDR3 sequence is 18 residues long. Trimming cost V 3 bases and J 5 bases; bases outside gene matches: 17. CDR3 in DNA: TGTGCCAGCAGCTTCGTGGATTGGACAGGCGATTCGGGAGATACGCAGTATTTT. It codes for CASSFVDWTGDSGDTQYF.

The chain recombines TRBV7-9 with TRBJ1-2, with D tentatively TRBD1 (6 bases). CDR1 and CDR2 from the germline V gene are SEHNR and FQNEAQ (reference sequence). Trimming removed 7 bases from V and 7 bases from J, with 22 bases in between. The CDR3 covers 15 residues. In nucleotides, the CDR3 is TGTGCCAGCACCTTCCCATGGGACACTCGCGCTGGCTACACCTTC. Encoded protein: CASTFPWDTRAGYTF.

The rearrangement joins TRBV7-7 to TRBJ2-7, with 8 nucleotides matching TRBD2. There are 16 residues in the CDR3. The germline V gene encodes CDR1 SSHAT and CDR2 FNYEAQ (reference sequence). The J segment lost 0 bases and the V segment lost 6 bases, leaving 10 bases of the junction unmatched. CDR3 residues: CASSPSGSGLSYEQYF. Here the CDR3 DNA reads TGTGCCAGCAGTCCAAGCGGGAGCGGGCTCTCCTACGAGCAGTACTTC.

The chain has TRBV9 and TRBJ1-5; weak D call: TRBD1 (5 bases). V was cut by 5 bases and J by 4 bases, with 16 bases left in between. The germline gives CDR1 SGDLS, CDR2 YYNGEE. There are 15 residues in the CDR3. The CDR3 here is CASSAGLGGNQPQHF. The CDR3 DNA follows: TGTGCCAGCAGTGCGGGACTCGGGGGAAATCAGCCCCAGCATTTT. Looking up the rest from reference TRBV9 and TRBJ1-5 gives the full variable domain: DSGVTQTPKHLITATGQRVTLRCSPRSGDLSVYWYQQSLDQGLQFLIQYYNGEERAKGNILERFSAQQFPDLHSELNLSSLELGDSALYFCASSAGLGGNQPQHFGDGTRLSIL.

This clonotype was seen a handful of times. The rearrangement uses TRBV10-3 and TRBJ2-7; tentatively, D is TRBD1 (6 bases). This CDR3 has 14 amino acids. V was trimmed by 7 bases and J by 2 bases, leaving 15 bases between them. CDR1 is ENHRY, CDR2 SYGVKD, per germline. The CDR3 protein is CAITQGQGPYEQYF. The DNA for the CDR3 is TGTGCCATCACCCAGGGGCAGGGTCCCTACGAGCAGTACTTC.

This clonotype was seen a single time. The rearrangement uses TRBV27 and TRBJ1-6; D is undetermined. The CDR3 covers 13 residues. Trimming pared 5 bases from V and 11 bases from J, leaving 13 bases between. The germline gives CDR1 MNHEY, CDR2 SMNVEV (reference sequence). The CDR3 DNA reads as TGTGCCAGCAGTAATAACGGACTAACACCCCTCCACTTT. As protein: CASSNNGLTPLHF.

V is TRBV30 and J is TRBJ2-5; 9 nucleotides agree with TRBD1. The J call is uncertain, as TRBJ2-7 better fits the DNA end. This CDR3 region has 14 residues. The germline V gene has CDR1 GTSNPN and CDR2 SVGIG (reference sequence). The chain's CDR3 is CACNLDRGGYEQYF. The CDR3 DNA sequence: TGTGCCTGCAACCTGGACAGGGGAGGTTACGAGCAGTACTTC.

The chain links TRBV18 to TRBJ2-1; D is possibly TRBD1 or TRBD2 (5 bases each). The CDR3 sequence is 16 residues long. With 4 bases removed from V and 8 bases from J, the gap between germline ends came to 21 bases. Germline CDR1 is KGHSH and CDR2 is LQKENI. The CDR3 protein is CASSQPGRYGRDEQFF. DNA for the CDR3: TGTGCCAGCTCACAGCCGGGACGGTACGGTCGGGATGAGCAGTTCTTC. Filled out from reference TRBV18 and TRBJ2-1, the complete variable domain reads NAGVMQNPRHLVRRRGQEARLRCSPMKGHSHVYWYRQLPEEGLKFMVYLQKENIIDESGMPKERFSAEFPKEGPSILRIQQVVRGDSAAYFCASSQPGRYGRDEQFFGPGTRLTVL.